A selection of T cell receptor beta chains follows, all from one sample in a study of regulatory T cells in long-lasting Graves disease. TCRdb passed the multiplex PCR reads through MiXCR, listing each CDR3 protein once. The sample carries around 250,000 distinct CDR3 sequences, 20% to 25% recorded once. Source: peripheral blood mononuclear cells (PBMCs), taken at new diagnosis, from a patient treated with antithyroid drugs. These receptors originate from a female donor with Graves disease. CDR3s include the opening cysteine and the closing phenylalanine or tryptophan. D genes are given only for firm matches. Clone size is given for some rows only: seen once, a few or many times, or a class if the clone is expanded.

j_gene | v_gene | d_gene | abundance | CDR3aa | CDR3nt
TRBJ2-4 | TRBV7-9 | . | . | CASSLVGDWAKNIQYF | TGTGCCAGCAGCTTAGTGGGAGATTGGGCCAAAAACATTCAGTACTTC
TRBJ2-7 | TRBV24-1 | . | . | CATSDRDGSSYEQYF | TGTGCCACCAGTGATCGAGACGGATCCTCCTACGAGCAGTACTTC
TRBJ2-7 | TRBV19 | TRBD2 | . | CASKLAGPYEQYF | TGTGCCAGTAAACTAGCGGGTCCCTACGAGCAGTACTTC
TRBJ2-4 | TRBV20-1 | . | . | CSATHQDTKLAKNIQYF | TGCAGTGCCACACATCAAGACACAAAACTAGCCAAAAACATTCAGTACTTC
TRBJ1-1 | TRBV2 | TRBD1 | many | CASFDRGTEAFF | TGTGCCAGCTTCGACAGGGGCACTGAAGCTTTCTTT
TRBJ2-4 | TRBV11-2 | . | many | CASSLDRGPPINIQYF | TGTGCCAGCAGCTTAGATCGGGGCCCCCCTATTAACATTCAGTACTTC
TRBJ2-7 | TRBV6-2/TRBV6-3 | TRBD1 | many | CASNVDPRGYEQYF | TGTGCCAGCAACGTGGATCCCAGGGGGTACGAGCAGTACTTC
TRBJ2-7 | TRBV29-1 | TRBD2 | many | CSVELWGGEQYF | TGCAGCGTTGAATTGTGGGGAGGGGAGCAGTACTTC
TRBJ2-1 | TRBV12-3/TRBV12-4 | . | many | CASSLLGERNEQFF | TGTGCCAGCAGTTTACTGGGGGAGCGCAATGAGCAGTTCTTC
TRBJ1-1 | TRBV7-2 | TRBD1 | few | CASSHRDSHTEAFF | TGTGCCAGCAGCCACCGGGACAGCCACACTGAAGCTTTCTTT
TRBJ2-3 | TRBV4-1 | . | many | CASSKGSGGTDTQYF | TGCGCCAGCAGCAAAGGTAGCGGAGGCACAGATACGCAGTATTTT
TRBJ2-7 | TRBV20-1 | TRBD1 | few | CSAREGTGSYEQYF | TGCAGTGCTAGAGAAGGGACAGGGTCCTACGAGCAGTACTTC
TRBJ2-3 | TRBV6-2/TRBV6-3 | . | many | CASSYSLQISTDTQYF | TGTGCCAGCAGTTACTCCCTACAGATTAGCACAGATACGCAGTATTTT
TRBJ2-7 | TRBV7-9 | . | many | CASSLAGGRYEQYF | TGTGCCAGCAGCTTGGCAGGGGGGAGGTACGAGCAGTACTTC
TRBJ2-1 | TRBV6-1 | TRBD2 | few | CASIAKGTSGGSYNEQFF | TGTGCCAGCATCGCCAAGGGAACTAGCGGGGGGTCCTACAATGAGCAGTTCTTC
TRBJ2-2 | TRBV2 | TRBD1 | many | CASCPRTGDTGELFF | TGTGCCAGCTGCCCCCGGACAGGGGACACCGGGGAGCTGTTTTTT
TRBJ2-7 | TRBV10-2 | . | once | CASSEGRTHYEQYF | TGTGCCAGCAGTGAGGGCCGGACCCACTACGAGCAGTACTTC
TRBJ2-1 | TRBV7-3 | TRBD2 | many | CASSLGGSGSNEQFF | TGTGCCAGCAGCTTAGGGGGTAGCGGGAGTAATGAGCAGTTCTTC
TRBJ1-2 | TRBV6-5 | . | . | CASSSQPSLGGDRNGYTF | TGTGCCAGCAGTTCTCAGCCCTCTTTAGGGGGTGATAGGAATGGCTACACCTTC
TRBJ2-5 | TRBV5-4 | . | many | CASSSDVENWYQETQYF | TGTGCCAGCAGCTCGGACGTCGAAAACTGGTACCAAGAGACCCAGTACTTC
TRBJ1-6 | TRBV7-2 | . | many | CASSLAARWQGRSPLHF | TGTGCCAGCAGCTTAGCCGCGAGGTGGCAGGGGAGATCACCCCTCCACTTT
TRBJ1-1 | TRBV7-3 | TRBD1 | . | CASSPTTGQGGTEAFF | TGTGCCAGCAGCCCTACCACTGGACAGGGTGGAACTGAAGCTTTCTTT
TRBJ1-2 | TRBV2 | . | once | CASSETTGGDYGYTF | TGTGCCAGCAGTGAAACGACAGGAGGGGACTATGGCTACACCTTC
TRBJ1-6 | TRBV5-1 | . | few | CASSLAGGLYNSPLHF | TGCGCCAGCAGCTTGGCCGGGGGCCTCTATAATTCACCCCTCCACTTT
TRBJ2-7 | TRBV6-2/TRBV6-3 | TRBD1 | . | CASRQDRDYEQYF | TGTGCCAGCAGGCAAGACAGGGACTACGAGCAGTACTTC
TRBJ2-3 | TRBV4-2 | TRBD2 | few | CASSLIAGGRTDTQYF | TGTGCCAGCAGCCTAATAGCGGGGGGGCGCACAGATACGCAGTATTTT
TRBJ2-7 | TRBV4-3 | . | many | CASSQVGGGRHYEQYF | TGCGCCAGCAGCCAAGTTGGGGGAGGTCGGCACTACGAGCAGTACTTC
TRBJ2-3 | TRBV12-3/TRBV12-4 | . | many | CASRVGPGTDTQYF | TGTGCCAGCAGAGTGGGTCCTGGCACAGATACGCAGTATTTT
TRBJ2-3 | TRBV20-1 | . | . | CSARRGARGFDTQYF | TGCAGTGCTAGGAGGGGGGCGCGGGGCTTTGATACGCAGTATTTT
TRBJ2-3 | TRBV6-5 | . | few | CASSYSGTIRIWQYF | TGTGCCAGCAGTTACTCGGGCACTATTCGAATCTGGCAGTATTTT
TRBJ2-7 | TRBV6-1 | . | many | CATQQAYEQYF | TGTGCCACGCAACAGGCCTACGAGCAGTACTTC